What follows are 27 T cell receptor beta chains derived from one specimen sequenced in a study of T cells expressing NK-cell markers. After re-calling the 5' RACE reads, TCRdb lists one entry per CDR3 protein, DNA absent. Its clone listing holds hundreds of thousands of distinct CDR3 sequences. The sequencing sample was made of blood T cells: a sorted CD56 or NKG2C T cell subset, CD4+ or CD8+ T cells, or bulk PBMC T cells (not recorded which). All receptors derive from a woman aged 18-70 years in good health.

V usage is TRBV20-1 and J usage is TRBJ2-1; the TCRdb call, TRBD1, lacks DNA for checking. Germline CDR1 and CDR2: DFQATT and SNEGSKA (reference sequence). The CDR3 has 14 residues. CDR3 in amino acids: CSARLGQNHGEQFF.

The CDR3 sequence is CASSLLVGVAKNIQYF. The chain employs TRBV5-1 and TRBJ2-4; TCRdb's assignment of TRBD2 cannot be checked, as there is no DNA. Germline V lookup: CDR1 SGHRS, CDR2 YFSETQ. This CDR3 is 16 amino acids long.

The gene calls are TRBV20-1 and TRBJ2-1; TCRdb gives TRBD2 as the D gene, but with no DNA this cannot be confirmed. CDR1 and CDR2 (germline): DFQATT, SNEGSKA (reference sequence). The CDR3 is 16 amino acids. The CDR3 reads CSARGPGLAGGLEQFF.

This chain links TRBV16 with TRBJ1-3; TCRdb picks TRBD1, but there is no DNA to check that call. Germline V CDR1 and CDR2: KGHSY, FQNENV. The CDR3 length is 17 residues. CDR3 loop: CASSQRRGQSTGNTIYF.

The CDR3 reads CASSLGERLENFRETQYF. This rearrangement joins TRBV12-3 or TRBV12-4 to TRBJ2-5; checking the TCRdb D call of TRBD2 is not possible without DNA. The CDR3 covers 18 residues.

The chain combines TRBV5-1 with TRBJ1-1. This CDR3 has 12 amino acids. CDR1 and CDR2 from the germline V gene are SGHRS and YFSETQ. The CDR3 sequence: CASSSRVSEAFF. The entire variable domain, with the rest obtained from reference TRBV5-1 and TRBJ1-1, is as follows: KAGVTQTPRYLIKTRGQQVTLSCSPISGHRSVSWYQQTPGQGLQFLFEYFSETQRNKGNFPGRFSGRQFSNSRSEMNVSTLELGDSALYLCASSSRVSEAFFGQGTRLTVV.

This chain joins TRBV7-2 and TRBJ1-4; absent DNA, TCRdb's TRBD1 call cannot be checked. Germline assignment: CDR1 SGHTA and CDR2 FQGNSA. The CDR3 is 15 amino acids. This CDR3 reads CASSTAGTDNEKLFF.

The chain recombines TRBV20-1 with TRBJ1-5; no DNA is available, so the TRBD1 call from TCRdb remains unchecked. There are 14 residues in the CDR3. The germline CDR1 and CDR2 sequences are DFQATT and SNEGSKA (reference sequence). The CDR3 spells CSARDRVARQPQHF.

This chain joins TRBV6-5 and TRBJ2-1. Germline loops: CDR1 MNHEY, CDR2 SVGAGI. The CDR3 sequence is 15 residues long. The CDR3 here is CASSSTGGFYNEQFF.

The J gene is TRBJ1-2, the V gene TRBV20-1; TCRdb outputs TRBD1, but without DNA this stays unchecked. CDR1 and CDR2 (germline): DFQATT, SNEGSKA (reference sequence). The CDR3 length is 14 residues. The CDR3: CSARPGAANYGYTF.

The chain joins TRBV5-4 to TRBJ1-2. CDR3 length: 14 amino acids. CDR1 and CDR2 from the germline V gene are SGHNT and YYREEE (reference sequence). CDR3 residues: CASSWSPGANGYTF.

V and J are TRBV4-3 and TRBJ2-1; TCRdb's D call of TRBD1 is untestable without DNA. The CDR3 has 13 residues. The germline V gene has CDR1 LGHNA and CDR2 YSLEER. This CDR3 is CASSQDPRDEQFF.

The chain has TRBV29-1 and TRBJ2-1. Looked up from germline, CDR1 is SQVTM and CDR2 is ANQGSEA. The CDR3 extends over 15 amino acids. CDR3 sequence reads: CSAITDEASYNEQFF.

The chain uses TRBV5-1 and TRBJ2-3; TCRdb indicates TRBD2, and absent DNA this call remains unverified. The CDR3 totals 15 residues. Germline CDR1 SGHRS, CDR2 YFSETQ. The CDR3 protein is CASSLSGRAVYTQYF.

CDR3 sequence: CASSFASEGYIQYF. The chain is built from TRBV27 and TRBJ2-4; TCRdb names TRBD2, which stays unverified in the absence of DNA. Germline V gene data show CDR1 as MNHEY and CDR2 as SMNVEV (reference sequence). CDR3 length: 14 residues.

This chain links TRBV4-1 with TRBJ2-3; TCRdb's D gene call, TRBD2, goes unchecked for lack of DNA. The germline V gene has CDR1 MGHRA and CDR2 YSYEKL. This CDR3 spans 16 amino acids. CDR3 amino acids: CASSQVGGGAIDTQYF.

V usage is TRBV12-3 or TRBV12-4 and J usage is TRBJ1-4; TCRdb calls TRBD1, which cannot be checked without DNA. There are 14 residues in the CDR3. CDR3 in amino acids: CASSYRTGGEKLFF.

This rearrangement joins TRBV18 to TRBJ2-6. The germline CDR1 and CDR2 sequences are KGHSH and LQKENI. CDR3 length equals 15 residues. The CDR3 loop is CASSPGQLGANVLTF.

The chain uses TRBV7-2 and TRBJ2-1; with no DNA, the TCRdb D assignment of TRBD1 cannot be verified. The CDR3 covers 15 residues. CDR1 SGHTA and CDR2 FQGNSA come from the germline V gene. Here the CDR3 reads CASTGAGNHLNEQFF. The variable domain in full, completed from reference TRBV7-2 and TRBJ2-1, reads GAGVSQSPSNKVTEKGKDVELRCDPISGHTALYWYRQSLGQGLEFLIYFQGNSAPDKSGLPSDRFSAERTGGSVSTLTIQRTQQEDSAVYLCASTGAGNHLNEQFFGPGTRLTVL.

The chain recombines TRBV18 with TRBJ1-5. The germline gives CDR1 KGHSH, CDR2 LQKENI. This CDR3 is built from 16 residues. The CDR3: CASSPQGGYSNQPQHF.

The V and J genes are TRBV5-5 and TRBJ1-1. The germline V gene has CDR1 SGHKS and CDR2 YYEKEE (reference sequence). This CDR3 is built from 12 residues. The CDR3 spells CASSWWDTEAFF.

This chain joins TRBV30 and TRBJ2-3; without DNA, the TCRdb call of TRBD1 cannot be checked. The CDR3 totals 13 residues. Germline CDR1 GTSNPN, CDR2 SVGIG (reference sequence). CDR3 sequence reads: CAWSVSGPPTQYF.

CDR3 region: CAVSRDSDQPQHF. The chain combines TRBV10-3 with TRBJ1-5; as DNA is missing, the TRBD1 call by TCRdb cannot be tested. This CDR3 region has 13 residues. Germline CDR1 reads ENHRY; CDR2 reads SYGVKD.

V usage is TRBV6-2 or TRBV6-3 and J usage is TRBJ2-5; without DNA, the TCRdb call of TRBD1 cannot be checked. CDR3 size: 16 residues. Germline V gene data show CDR1 as MNHEY and CDR2 as SVGEGT. This chain's CDR3 is CASTPYVGPLQETQYF.

The chain employs TRBV12-3 or TRBV12-4 and TRBJ1-1; TCRdb outputs TRBD1, but without DNA this stays unchecked. The length of the CDR3 is 14 residues. CDR3 in amino acids: CASSPPHRETEAFF.

The chain carries TRBV23-1 and TRBJ2-7; there is no DNA to check the TCRdb D call of TRBD2. TRBV23-1 is an open reading frame whose function is uncertain. The CDR3 totals 14 residues. The CDR3 region is CASRNGSSPHEQYF.

The chain links TRBV4-2 to TRBJ2-1; no DNA is available, so the TRBD2 call from TCRdb remains unchecked. The CDR3 length is 16 residues. Germline lookup yields CDR1 LGHNA and CDR2 YNFKEQ. The CDR3 reads CASSQHSGTRGNEQFF.